This T cell receptor (beta chain) is from a study of human T cells and chemical hapten exposure. As for time point: patch test 1, 2 weeks after DPC sensitization. Treatment meaning: therapeutic diphenylcyclopropenone sensitization with weekly scalp DPC. Study conclusions and caveats: TCRs above 1 in 1000 frequency did not change with DPC sensitization.

Individual cDNA molecules (in the library) carried attached unique molecular identifiers. TCRdb reprocessed the RACE reads via MiXCR and lists one record per CDR3 protein. Seen here are 150,000 to 200,000 distinct CDR3 sequences, 14% observed once, and the top ten hold 1.5% to 2%. In its sample, this clonotype was seen many times. Its antigen is undetermined. The input for sequencing was whole blood, taken in connection with sensitization to the hapten diphenylcyclopropenone (DPC). The sequence was obtained from a woman aged 25 to 39 with alopecia areata. Some clones in this sample may be carry-over from other donors' samples.

For the CDR3, the DNA is TGTGCCAGCAGTGATCCGGGACTAGCGGGAGTTGAGCAGTTCTTC. Amino acids: CASSDPGLAGVEQFF. The gene calls are TRBV6-5 and TRBJ2-1, with TRBD2 identical over 14 bases. The CDR3 extends over 15 amino acids. J was trimmed by 9 bases and V by 5 bases; bases with no gene match: 6. From germline, CDR1 is MNHEY and CDR2 SVGAGI.